Below are 18 T cell receptor beta chains sequenced from a single sample in a study of cytomegalovirus exposure and HLA in healthy donors. The PCR employed 60 Vbeta primers together with 13 Jbeta primers. Clones were read by immunoSEQ multiplex PCR, and TCRdb kept only the in-frame ones, dropping some. The table includes around 67,000 clones, about 84% detected once. The sample comprised PBMCs. Receptors originate from a man between 18 and 35 years old in good health and CMV-seropositive.

In DNA, the CDR3 is TGTGCCAGCAGCTTGGGACTACCAGCGAATGAGCAGTTCTTC. Amino acids: CASSLGLPANEQFF. The chain joins TRBV5-8 to TRBJ2-1; tentatively, D is TRBD2 (5 bases). CDR1 and CDR2 (germline): SGHTS, YDEGEE. V was trimmed by 0 bases and J by 7 bases, leaving 11 bases between them. The CDR3 extends over 14 amino acids.

The rearrangement joins TRBV6-1 to TRBJ2-7; a possible D gene is TRBD2 (7 bases). The CDR3 runs 13 residues. Germline loops: CDR1 MNHNS, CDR2 SASEGT. V dropped 6 bases and J dropped 4 bases, with 13 bases sitting between them. CDR3 sequence: CASSESGTYEQYF. The CDR3 region has the DNA TGTGCCAGCAGCGAAAGCGGGACATACGAGCAGTACTTC.

As for this clone: Germline and junction disagree at one end, which may indicate a read error. V and J are TRBV7-7 and TRBJ2-2, with 7 bases aligning to TRBD2. CDR1 and CDR2 from the germline V gene are SSHAT and FNYEAQ (reference sequence). The CDR3 spans 16 residues. The CDR3 here is CASSRLGGSYTGELFF. The CDR3 DNA follows: TGTGCTAGCAGCCGATTGGGGGGGAGTTACACCGGGGAGCTGTTTTTT.

V usage is TRBV30 and J usage is TRBJ1-1, with D hard to call. V shed 0 bases and J shed 2 bases, with 7 bases lying between them. The germline V gene encodes CDR1 GTSNPN and CDR2 SVGIG (reference sequence). The CDR3 is made up of 13 amino acids. The CDR3 sequence is CAWSVGVNTEAFF. The CDR3 DNA reads as TGTGCCTGGAGTGTCGGAGTAAACACTGAAGCTTTCTTT.

This clone occurred once. The gene calls are TRBV4-1 and TRBJ2-5, with 10 bases that match TRBD2. V lost 0 bases and J lost 1; bases outside the gene matches: 5. The CDR3 sequence is 17 residues long. Germline CDR1 reads MGHRA; CDR2 reads YSYEKL. The CDR3 sequence is CASSQERASGSQETQYF. The CDR3 DNA reads TGCGCCAGCAGCCAAGAACGGGCTAGCGGGAGCCAAGAGACCCAGTACTTC.

The V and J genes are TRBV5-1 and TRBJ2-1; TRBD2 might be the D (6 bases). The CDR3 length is 14 residues. Germline V gene sequence: CDR1 SGHRS, CDR2 YFSETQ. V dropped 3 bases and J dropped 5 bases, with 12 bases sitting between them. CDR3 in amino acids: CASSYREFHNEQFF. In DNA form, the CDR3 reads TGCGCCAGCAGCTACCGGGAGTTCCACAATGAGCAGTTCTTC. Using reference TRBV5-1 and TRBJ2-1 for the parts outside the CDR3, the full variable domain is KAGVTQTPRYLIKTRGQQVTLSCSPISGHRSVSWYQQTPGQGLQFLFEYFSETQRNKGNFPGRFSGRQFSNSRSEMNVSTLELGDSALYLCASSYREFHNEQFFGPGTRLTVL.

A single count supports this clone. This chain uses TRBV28 with TRBJ1-2; 11 bases match TRBD1. Germline V gene sequence: CDR1 MDHEN, CDR2 SYDVKM. The CDR3 contains 15 residues. V shed 3 bases, J shed 4 bases, and the junction held 4 bases outside the gene matches. CDR3 sequence: CASSFGTGGFYGYTF. DNA for the CDR3: TGTGCCAGCAGTTTTGGGACAGGGGGGTTCTATGGCTACACCTTC.

The chain has TRBV11-1 and TRBJ2-1; D is undetermined. Trimming shortened V by 5 bases and J by 5 bases, and 16 bases separated the two germline ends. Germline assignment: CDR1 SGHAT and CDR2 FQDESV (reference sequence). CDR3 size: 15 residues. For the CDR3, the DNA is TGTGCCAGCAGCCGAACTAATAGCCCCCACAATGAGCAGTTCTTC. Its translation is CASSRTNSPHNEQFF.

The V call is TRBV4-1, the J call TRBJ2-3, with 7 bases fitting TRBD2. From germline, CDR1 is MGHRA and CDR2 YSYEKL. The CDR3 is 19 amino acids. V trimming: 4 bases; J trimming: 0 bases; junction bases outside the gene matches: 16. CDR3 protein: CASSPQPPSGVPSTDTQYF. CDR3 nucleotides: TGCGCCAGCAGCCCACAACCCCCTAGCGGAGTTCCTAGCACAGATACGCAGTATTTT.

This clone was recorded a few times. The genes are TRBV6-5 and TRBJ2-5; TRBD2 matches at 11 bases. Germline CDR1 reads MNHEY; CDR2 reads SVGAGI. The junction had 8 bases not matched to a gene; V was cut back by 3 bases and J by 5 bases. The CDR3 loop spans 16 amino acids. This chain's CDR3 is CASSYGSGGVGETQYF. The CDR3 DNA follows: TGTGCCAGCAGTTATGGTAGCGGGGGGGTTGGTGAGACCCAGTACTTC.

The chain combines TRBV10-3 with TRBJ2-5; 10 positions match TRBD1. CDR1 and CDR2 from the germline V gene are ENHRY and SYGVKD. The CDR3 sequence is 16 residues long. Trimming cost V 0 bases and J 2 bases; bases outside gene matches: 3. The CDR3 nucleotides are TGTGCCATCAGTGAGTCCCGGGACAGGGGTCAAGAGACCCAGTACTTC. Its protein is CAISESRDRGQETQYF.

V is TRBV30 and J is TRBJ1-4; a weak D match, TRBD1 (6 bases). The V and J ends lost 4 bases and 11 bases respectively, with 8 bases between them. CDR1 GTSNPN and CDR2 SVGIG come from the germline V gene (reference sequence). The CDR3 consists of 10 residues. The CDR3 is CAWKGVKLFF. The DNA for the CDR3 is TGTGCCTGGAAGGGGGTGAAACTGTTTTTT.

The chain uses TRBV4-1 and TRBJ1-5; 8 bases are shared with TRBD1. V shed 4 bases and J 2 bases; nucleotides not matched to a gene: 1. This CDR3 is built from 14 residues. Germline lookup yields CDR1 MGHRA and CDR2 YSYEKL. The DNA for the CDR3 is TGCGCCAGCAGCCCGACAGGGGGCAATCAGCCCCAGCATTTT. Translating gives CASSPTGGNQPQHF.

This clone has at least ten counts. The genes are TRBV10-3 and TRBJ2-6; TRBD2 is a possible D gene (5 bases). V lost 5 bases, J lost 0 bases, and 17 bases lay in between. The CDR3 contains 18 residues. Germline loops: CDR1 ENHRY, CDR2 SYGVKD. The CDR3 protein is CAISPGVRSDSGANVLTF. The CDR3 DNA is TGTGCCATCAGTCCCGGGGTCAGGAGTGACTCTGGGGCCAACGTCCTGACTTTC.

The V gene is TRBV28, the J gene TRBJ1-5, with 7 positions matching TRBD1. The V gene end was trimmed by 5 bases and the J gene end by 7 bases; junction bases not matched to a gene: 5. Germline V lookup: CDR1 MDHEN, CDR2 SYDVKM. This CDR3 has 13 amino acids. Written as DNA, the CDR3 is TGTGCCAGCAGTGCAACAGGGGTGCAGCCCCAGCATTTT. It codes for CASSATGVQPQHF.

J is TRBJ2-3 and V is TRBV4-1; possibly TRBD2 for D (5 bases). V was cut by 0 bases and J by 2 bases, with 9 bases left in between. CDR3 length: 15 amino acids. Germline CDR1 MGHRA, CDR2 YSYEKL. CDR3 bases: TGCGCCAGCAGCCAAGACGGGGATTACACAGATACGCAGTATTTT. Its protein is CASSQDGDYTDTQYF.

Of note for this clone: Other DNA sequences of this sample code for an identical CDR3. This chain uses TRBV13 with TRBJ2-7, with TRBD1 matching 7 bases. The CDR3 loop spans 14 amino acids. Germline V gene sequence: CDR1 PRHDT, CDR2 FYEKMQ (reference sequence). The V segment lost 3 bases and the J segment 0 bases; nucleotides outside the gene matches: 2. The DNA for the CDR3 is TGTGCCAGCAGCTTCCGGGACAGCTCCTACGAGCAGTACTTC. Its translation is CASSFRDSSYEQYF.

The chain links TRBV6-5 to TRBJ1-2; D is unresolved. CDR3 length: 13 residues. Trimming removed 6 bases at V and 5 bases at J, with 13 bases between. Germline V gives CDR1 MNHEY, CDR2 SVGAGI. Here the CDR3 reads CASRSRAYYGYTF. The DNA for the CDR3 is TGTGCCAGCAGATCCAGAGCGTATTATGGCTACACCTTC.